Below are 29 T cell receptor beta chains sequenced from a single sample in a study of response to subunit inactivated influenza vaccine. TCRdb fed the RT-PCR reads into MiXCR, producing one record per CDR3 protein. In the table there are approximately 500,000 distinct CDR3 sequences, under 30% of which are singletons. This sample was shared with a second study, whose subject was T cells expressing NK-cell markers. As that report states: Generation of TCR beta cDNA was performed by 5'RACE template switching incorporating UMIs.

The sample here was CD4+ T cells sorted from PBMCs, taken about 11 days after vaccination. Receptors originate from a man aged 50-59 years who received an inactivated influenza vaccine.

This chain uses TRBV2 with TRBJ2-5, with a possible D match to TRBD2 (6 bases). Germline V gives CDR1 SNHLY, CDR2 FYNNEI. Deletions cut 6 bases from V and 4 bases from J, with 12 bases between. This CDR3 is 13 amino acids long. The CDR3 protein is CASRPTRGETQYF. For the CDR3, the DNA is TGTGCCAGCAGGCCGACTAGAGGAGAGACCCAGTACTTC.

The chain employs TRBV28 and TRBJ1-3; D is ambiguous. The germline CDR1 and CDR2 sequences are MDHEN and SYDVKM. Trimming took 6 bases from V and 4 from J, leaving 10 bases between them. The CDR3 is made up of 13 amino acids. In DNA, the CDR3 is TGTGCCAGCAGAGAAGCTCACGGAAACACCATATATTTT. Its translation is CASREAHGNTIYF.

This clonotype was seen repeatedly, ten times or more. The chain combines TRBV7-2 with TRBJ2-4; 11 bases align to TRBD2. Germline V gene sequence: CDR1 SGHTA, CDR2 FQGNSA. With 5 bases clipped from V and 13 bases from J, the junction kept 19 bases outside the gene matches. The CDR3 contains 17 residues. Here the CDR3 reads CASSLGGTSGANNWQYF. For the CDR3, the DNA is TGTGCCAGCAGCCTAGGGGGGACTAGCGGAGCTAATAATTGGCAGTACTTC.

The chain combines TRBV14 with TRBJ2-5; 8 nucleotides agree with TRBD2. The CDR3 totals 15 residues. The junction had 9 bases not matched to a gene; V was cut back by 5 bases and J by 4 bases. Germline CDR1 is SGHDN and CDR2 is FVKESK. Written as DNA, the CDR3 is TGTGCCAGCAGCGTCCATAGCGGGATTAGAGAGACCCAGTACTTC. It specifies CASSVHSGIRETQYF.

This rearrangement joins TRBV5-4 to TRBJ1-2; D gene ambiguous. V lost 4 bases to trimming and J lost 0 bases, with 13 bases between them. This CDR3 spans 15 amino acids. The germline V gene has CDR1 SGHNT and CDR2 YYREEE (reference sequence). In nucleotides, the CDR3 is TGTGCCAGCAGCAATCCCCCCGGAGCTAACTATGGCTACACCTTC. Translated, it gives CASSNPPGANYGYTF.

CDR3 amino acids: CASSPNYYGGKYNEQFF. In nucleotides, the CDR3 is TGTGCCAGCTCACCTAACTACTATGGCGGGAAATACAATGAGCAGTTCTTC. The chain is built from TRBV18 and TRBJ2-1, with D possibly TRBD2 on 6 matching bases. Deletions cut 3 bases from V and 4 bases from J, with 19 bases between. CDR1 is KGHSH, CDR2 LQKENI, per germline. The length of the CDR3 is 17 residues.

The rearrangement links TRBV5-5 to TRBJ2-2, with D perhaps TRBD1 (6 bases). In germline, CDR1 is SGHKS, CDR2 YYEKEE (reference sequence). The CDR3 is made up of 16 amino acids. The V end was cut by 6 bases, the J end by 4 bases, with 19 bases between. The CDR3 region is CASTIGQFLSTGELFF. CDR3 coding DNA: TGTGCCAGCACCATTGGACAGTTTTTGTCCACCGGGGAGCTGTTTTTT.

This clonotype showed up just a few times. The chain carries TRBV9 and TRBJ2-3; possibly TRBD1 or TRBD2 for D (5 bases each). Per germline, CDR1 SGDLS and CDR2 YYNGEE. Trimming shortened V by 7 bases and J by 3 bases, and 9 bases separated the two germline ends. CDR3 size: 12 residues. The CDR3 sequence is CASGWGTDTQYF. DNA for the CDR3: TGTGCCAGCGGGTGGGGGACAGATACGCAGTATTTT.

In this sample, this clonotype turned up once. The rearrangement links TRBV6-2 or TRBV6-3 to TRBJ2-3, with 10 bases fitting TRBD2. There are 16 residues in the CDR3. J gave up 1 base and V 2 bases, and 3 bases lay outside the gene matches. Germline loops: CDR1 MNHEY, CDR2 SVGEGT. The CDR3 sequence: CASSYPLAGGTDTQYF. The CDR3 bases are TGTGCCAGCAGTTACCCCCTAGCGGGGGGCACAGATACGCAGTATTTT.

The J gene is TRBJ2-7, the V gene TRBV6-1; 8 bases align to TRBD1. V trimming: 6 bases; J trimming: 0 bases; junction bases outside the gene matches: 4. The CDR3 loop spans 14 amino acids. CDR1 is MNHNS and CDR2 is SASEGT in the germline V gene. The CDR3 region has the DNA TGTGCCAGCAGACAGGGGGTAGCCTCCTACGAGCAGTACTTC. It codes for CASRQGVASYEQYF.

The CDR3 nucleotides are TGCAGTGCTAGAGCTGGGACTCCCTCGCATCCCCAGCATTTT. It encodes CSARAGTPSHPQHF. The J gene is TRBJ1-5, the V gene TRBV20-1, with a tentative D call TRBD1 (5 bases). Per the germline V gene, CDR1 is DFQATT and CDR2 is SNEGSKA (reference sequence). This CDR3 region has 14 residues. With 1 base removed from V and 10 bases from J, the gap between germline ends came to 17 bases.

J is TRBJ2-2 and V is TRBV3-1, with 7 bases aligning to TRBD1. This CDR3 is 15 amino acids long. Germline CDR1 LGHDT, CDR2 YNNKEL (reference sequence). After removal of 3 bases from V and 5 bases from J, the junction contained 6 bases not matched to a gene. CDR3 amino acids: CASSQRAGGTGELFF. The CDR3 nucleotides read TGTGCCAGCAGCCAGCGGGCAGGGGGAACCGGGGAGCTGTTTTTT.

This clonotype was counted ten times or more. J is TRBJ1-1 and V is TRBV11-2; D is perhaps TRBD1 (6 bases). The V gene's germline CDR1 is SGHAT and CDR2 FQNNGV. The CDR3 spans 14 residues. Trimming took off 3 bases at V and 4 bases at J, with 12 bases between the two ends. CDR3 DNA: TGTGCCAGCAGCTTGGAACAGGGAGTCACTGAAGCTTTCTTT. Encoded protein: CASSLEQGVTEAFF. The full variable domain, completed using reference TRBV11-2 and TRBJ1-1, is EAGVAQSPRYKIIEKRQSVAFWCNPISGHATLYWYQQILGQGPKLLIQFQNNGVVDDSQLPKDRFSAERLKGVDSTLKIQPAKLEDSAVYLCASSLEQGVTEAFFGQGTRLTVV.

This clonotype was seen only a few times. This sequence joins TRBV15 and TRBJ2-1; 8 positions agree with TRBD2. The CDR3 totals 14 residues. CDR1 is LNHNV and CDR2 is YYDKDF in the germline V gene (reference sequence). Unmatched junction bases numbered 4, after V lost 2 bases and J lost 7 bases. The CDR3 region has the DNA TGTGCCACCAGCAGACGGACTAGCATGAATGAGCAGTTCTTC. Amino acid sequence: CATSRRTSMNEQFF.

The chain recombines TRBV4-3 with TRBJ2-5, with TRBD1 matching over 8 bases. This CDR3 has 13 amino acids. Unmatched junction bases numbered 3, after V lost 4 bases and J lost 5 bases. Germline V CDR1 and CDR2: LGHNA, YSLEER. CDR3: CASSRRQGETQYF. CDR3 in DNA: TGCGCCAGCAGCCGTCGACAGGGGGAGACCCAGTACTTC.

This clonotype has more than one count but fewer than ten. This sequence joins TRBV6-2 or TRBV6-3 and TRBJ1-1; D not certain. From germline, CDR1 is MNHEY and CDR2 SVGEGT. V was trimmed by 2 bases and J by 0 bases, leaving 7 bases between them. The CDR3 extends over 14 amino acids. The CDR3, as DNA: TGTGCCAGCAGTTACCAACTTATGAACACTGAAGCTTTCTTT. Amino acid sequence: CASSYQLMNTEAFF.

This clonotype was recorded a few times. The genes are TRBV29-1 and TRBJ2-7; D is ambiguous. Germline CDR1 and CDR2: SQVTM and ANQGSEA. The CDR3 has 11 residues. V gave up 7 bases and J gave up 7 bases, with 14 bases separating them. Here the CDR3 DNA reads TGCAGCGCATCAGAGTCTATAGAGCAGTACTTC. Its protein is CSASESIEQYF.

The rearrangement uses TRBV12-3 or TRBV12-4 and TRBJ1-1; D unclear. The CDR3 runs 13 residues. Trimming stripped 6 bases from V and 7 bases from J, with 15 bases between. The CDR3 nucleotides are TGTGCCAGCAGCCAAAATTCATTCCTTGAAGCTTTCTTT. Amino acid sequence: CASSQNSFLEAFF.

The CDR3 reads CASSLEAGQDTQYF. The CDR3 nucleotides read TGTGCCAGCAGTTTAGAGGCAGGGCAAGATACGCAGTATTTT. The V gene is TRBV12-3 or TRBV12-4, the J gene TRBJ2-3, with a tentative D call TRBD1 (5 bases). The CDR3 has 14 amino acids. Trimming shortened V by 1 base and J by 5 bases, and 10 bases separated the two germline ends.

CDR3 nucleotide sequence: TGCAGTGCTAGGGAGCAGGGCTCACCCTACGAGCAGTACTTC. This encodes CSAREQGSPYEQYF. The V call is TRBV20-1, the J call TRBJ2-7; D is perhaps TRBD1 (5 bases). The CDR3 contains 14 residues. The V end was cut by 3 bases, the J end by 2 bases, with 14 bases between. CDR1 DFQATT and CDR2 SNEGSKA come from the germline V gene (reference sequence).

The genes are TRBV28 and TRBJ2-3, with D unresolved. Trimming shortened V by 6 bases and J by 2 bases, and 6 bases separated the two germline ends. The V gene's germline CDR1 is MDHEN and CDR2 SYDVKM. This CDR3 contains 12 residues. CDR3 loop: CASSGFTDTQYF. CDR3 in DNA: TGTGCCAGCAGCGGCTTCACAGATACGCAGTATTTT.

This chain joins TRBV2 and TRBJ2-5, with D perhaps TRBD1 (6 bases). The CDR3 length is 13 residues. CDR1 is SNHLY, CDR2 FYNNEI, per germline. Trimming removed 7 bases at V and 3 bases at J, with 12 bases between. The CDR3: CASTYREKETQYF. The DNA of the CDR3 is TGTGCCAGCACCTACAGGGAAAAAGAGACCCAGTACTTC.

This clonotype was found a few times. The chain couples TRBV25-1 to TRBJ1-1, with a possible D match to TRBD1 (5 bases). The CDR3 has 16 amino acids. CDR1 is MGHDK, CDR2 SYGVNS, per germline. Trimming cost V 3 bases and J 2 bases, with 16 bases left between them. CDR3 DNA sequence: TGTGCCAGCAGTGAGGGTGGGGGTACCCTAAACACTGAAGCTTTCTTT. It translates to CASSEGGGTLNTEAFF.

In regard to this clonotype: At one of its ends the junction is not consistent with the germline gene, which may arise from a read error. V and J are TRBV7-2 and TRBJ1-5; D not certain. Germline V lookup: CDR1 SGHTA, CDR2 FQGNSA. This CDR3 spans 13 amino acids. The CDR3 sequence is CASSIYSDQPQHF. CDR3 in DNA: TGTGCCAGCAGCATATATAGCGATCAGCCCCAGCATTTT.

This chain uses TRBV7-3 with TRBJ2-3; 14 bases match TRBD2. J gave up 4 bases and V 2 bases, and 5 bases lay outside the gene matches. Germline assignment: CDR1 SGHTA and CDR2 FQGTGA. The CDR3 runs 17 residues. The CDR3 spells CASSLGTSGSGADTQYF. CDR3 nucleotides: TGTGCCAGCAGCTTAGGGACTAGCGGGAGCGGGGCAGATACGCAGTATTTT.

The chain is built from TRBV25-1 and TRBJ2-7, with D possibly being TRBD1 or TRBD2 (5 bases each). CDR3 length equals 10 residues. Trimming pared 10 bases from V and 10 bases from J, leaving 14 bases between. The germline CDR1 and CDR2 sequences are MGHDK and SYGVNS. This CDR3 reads CATGPGAQYF. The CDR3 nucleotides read TGTGCCACCGGCCCCGGGGCCCAGTACTTC.

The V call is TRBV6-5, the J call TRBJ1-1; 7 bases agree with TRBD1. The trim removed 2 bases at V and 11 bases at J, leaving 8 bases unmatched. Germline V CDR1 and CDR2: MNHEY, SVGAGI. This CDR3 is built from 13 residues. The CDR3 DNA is TGTGCCAGCAGTTACGAGGCAGGGGGAAAGGCTTTCTTT. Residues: CASSYEAGGKAFF.

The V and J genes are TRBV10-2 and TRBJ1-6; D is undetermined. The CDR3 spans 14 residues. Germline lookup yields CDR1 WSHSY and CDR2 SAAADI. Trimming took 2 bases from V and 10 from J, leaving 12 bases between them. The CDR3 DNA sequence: TGCGCCAGCAGTGAGGGCAGTTTGAGATCACCCCTCCACTTT. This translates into CASSEGSLRSPLHF.

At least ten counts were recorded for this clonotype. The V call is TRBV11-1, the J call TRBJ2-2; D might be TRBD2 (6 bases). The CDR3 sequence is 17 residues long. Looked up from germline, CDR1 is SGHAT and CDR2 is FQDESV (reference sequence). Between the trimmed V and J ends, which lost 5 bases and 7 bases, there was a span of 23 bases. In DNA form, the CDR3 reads TGTGCCAGCAGCCAAAACTCCGGGACTCTCCGTGGCGGGGAGCTGTTTTTT. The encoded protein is CASSQNSGTLRGGELFF.